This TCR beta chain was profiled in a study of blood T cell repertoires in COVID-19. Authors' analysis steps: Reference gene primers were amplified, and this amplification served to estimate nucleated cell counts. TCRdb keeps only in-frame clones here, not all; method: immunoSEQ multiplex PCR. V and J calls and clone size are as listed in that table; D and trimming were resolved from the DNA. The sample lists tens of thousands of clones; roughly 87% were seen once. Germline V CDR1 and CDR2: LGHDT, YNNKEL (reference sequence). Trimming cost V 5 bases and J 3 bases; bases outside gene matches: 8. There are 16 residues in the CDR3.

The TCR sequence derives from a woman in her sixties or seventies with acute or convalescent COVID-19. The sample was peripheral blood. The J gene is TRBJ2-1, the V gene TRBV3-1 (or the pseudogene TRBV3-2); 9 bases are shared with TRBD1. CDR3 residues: CASSTRQGGLYNEQFF. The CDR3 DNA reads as TGTGCCAGCAGCACGCGACAGGGGGGTCTCTACAATGAGCAGTTCTTC.